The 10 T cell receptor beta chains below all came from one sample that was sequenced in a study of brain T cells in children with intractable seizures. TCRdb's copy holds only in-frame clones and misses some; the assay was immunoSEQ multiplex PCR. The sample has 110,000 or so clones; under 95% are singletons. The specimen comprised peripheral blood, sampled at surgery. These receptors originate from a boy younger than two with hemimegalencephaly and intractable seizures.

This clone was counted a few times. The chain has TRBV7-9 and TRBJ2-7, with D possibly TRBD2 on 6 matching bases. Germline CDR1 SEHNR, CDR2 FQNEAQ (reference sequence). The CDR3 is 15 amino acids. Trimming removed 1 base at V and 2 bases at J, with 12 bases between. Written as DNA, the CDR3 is TGTGCCAGCAGCTTAGTGGGGGGACGCCCCTACGAGCAGTACTTC. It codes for CASSLVGGRPYEQYF.

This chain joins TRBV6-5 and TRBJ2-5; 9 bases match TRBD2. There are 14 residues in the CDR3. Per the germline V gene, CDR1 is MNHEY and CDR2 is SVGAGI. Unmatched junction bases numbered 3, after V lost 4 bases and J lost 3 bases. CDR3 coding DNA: TGTGCCAGCAGTTCAGCTAGCGGGAAAGAGACCCAGTACTTC. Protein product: CASSSASGKETQYF.

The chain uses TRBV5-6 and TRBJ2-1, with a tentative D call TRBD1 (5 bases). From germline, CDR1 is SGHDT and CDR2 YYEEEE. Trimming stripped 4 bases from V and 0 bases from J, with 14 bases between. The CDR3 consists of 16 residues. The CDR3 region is CASSPQTVGSYNEQFF. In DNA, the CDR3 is TGTGCCAGCAGCCCACAGACAGTCGGCTCCTACAATGAGCAGTTCTTC.

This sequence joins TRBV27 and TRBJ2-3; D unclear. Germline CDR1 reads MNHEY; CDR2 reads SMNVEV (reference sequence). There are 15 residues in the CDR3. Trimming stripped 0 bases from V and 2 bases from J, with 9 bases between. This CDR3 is CASSLSVFPTDTQYF. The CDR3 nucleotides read TGTGCCAGCAGTTTATCGGTCTTCCCCACAGATACGCAGTATTTT.

CDR3 coding DNA: TGTGCCAGCAGCTCACGAGGGGAGCAGTACTTC. It translates to CASSSRGEQYF. V is TRBV7-2 and J is TRBJ2-7, with a tentative D call TRBD2 (5 bases). Germline CDR1 reads SGHTA; CDR2 reads FQGNSA. The CDR3 is 11 residues long. Trimming shortened V by 4 bases and J by 7 bases, and 8 bases separated the two germline ends.

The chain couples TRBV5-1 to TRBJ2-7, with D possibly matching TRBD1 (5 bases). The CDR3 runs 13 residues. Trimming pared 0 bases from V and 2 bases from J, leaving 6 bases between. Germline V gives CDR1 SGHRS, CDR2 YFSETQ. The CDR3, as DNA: TGCGCCAGCAGCTTGGGCAGGGCCTACGAGCAGTACTTC. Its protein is CASSLGRAYEQYF.

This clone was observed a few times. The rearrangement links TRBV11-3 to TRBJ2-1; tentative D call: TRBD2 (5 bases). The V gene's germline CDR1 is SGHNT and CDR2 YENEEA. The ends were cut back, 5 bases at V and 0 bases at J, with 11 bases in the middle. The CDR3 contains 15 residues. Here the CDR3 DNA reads TGTGCCAGCAGCGCGCAGCGGAGCTCCTACAATGAGCAGTTCTTC. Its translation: CASSAQRSSYNEQFF.

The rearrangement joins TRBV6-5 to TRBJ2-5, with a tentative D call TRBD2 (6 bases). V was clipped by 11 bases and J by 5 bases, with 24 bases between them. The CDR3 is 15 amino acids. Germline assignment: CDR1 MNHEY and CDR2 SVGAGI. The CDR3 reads CAPSDFAGKVETQYF. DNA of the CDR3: TGTGCCCCCTCCGATTTTGCGGGGAAAGTGGAGACCCAGTACTTC.

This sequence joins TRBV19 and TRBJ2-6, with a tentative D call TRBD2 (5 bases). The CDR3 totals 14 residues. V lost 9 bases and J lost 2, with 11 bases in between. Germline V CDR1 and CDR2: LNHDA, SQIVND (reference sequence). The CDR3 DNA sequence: TGTGCCAGCTCTTGGGGAGCTGGGGCCAACGTCCTGACTTTC. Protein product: CASSWGAGANVLTF. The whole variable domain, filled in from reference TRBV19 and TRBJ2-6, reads DGGITQSPKYLFRKEGQNVTLSCEQNLNHDAMYWYRQDPGQGLRLIYYSQIVNDFQKGDIAEGYSVSREKKESFPLTVTSAQKNPTAFYLCASSWGAGANVLTFGAGSRLTVL.

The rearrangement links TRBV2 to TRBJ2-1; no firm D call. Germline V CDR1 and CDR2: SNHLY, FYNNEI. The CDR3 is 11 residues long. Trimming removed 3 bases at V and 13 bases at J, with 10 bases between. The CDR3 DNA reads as TGTGCCAGCAGTGAGGCGAGAGAACAGTTCTTC. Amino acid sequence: CASSEAREQFF.